The clone carrying this T cell receptor beta chain has a count of ten or more. This entry is derived from a study of beta chain features in type 1 diabetes. As for the study in general: When patients were set against healthy donors, age, gender and cell yields were similar.

Looked up from germline, CDR1 is SQVTM and CDR2 is ANQGSEA. CDR3 size: 11 residues. V was pared by 3 bases and J by 3 bases, with 5 bases between. cDNA synthesis used the whole RNA isolate, giving expressed TCRB sequences. About 3.6 million reads per sample on average were obtained from naive, central memory and regulatory T cell samples. Sequencing used immunoSEQ multiplex PCR; TCRdb keeps in-frame clones, though not all of them. The data hold a few hundred thousand clones, with about 10% observed a single time. The chain links TRBV29-1 to TRBJ1-1; D ambiguous. The sample was naive CD4+ T cells from blood. The source is a woman between 18 and 29 years old in good health. The CDR3 sequence: CSVEQDTEAFF. CDR3 bases: TGCAGCGTTGAGCAGGACACTGAAGCTTTCTTT.